The following is a TCR beta chain sequence with its context. What it recognizes is unknown. The V gene end was trimmed by 0 bases and the J gene end by 6 bases; junction bases not matched to a gene: 6. CDR3 length: 15 residues. The germline V gene encodes CDR1 SGHRS and CDR2 YFSETQ. The data were taken from a study of T cell responses to AZD1222 COVID-19 vaccine. Study results and limitations: Repertoires were obtained only post-peak T cell response.

Sequencing used immunoSEQ multiplex PCR; TCRdb keeps in-frame clones, though not all of them. This table holds 100,000 to 120,000 clones, approximately 90% found once. Source: peripheral blood, taken 28 days after the second AZD1222 dose. The V and J genes are TRBV5-1 and TRBJ2-1, with 7 nucleotides matching TRBD1. The TCR originated in an adult who received the AZD1222 COVID-19 vaccine. CDR3 in DNA: TGCGCCAGCAGCTTGGGACAGGGATTAAGCAATGAGCAGTTCTTC. Protein product: CASSLGQGLSNEQFF.